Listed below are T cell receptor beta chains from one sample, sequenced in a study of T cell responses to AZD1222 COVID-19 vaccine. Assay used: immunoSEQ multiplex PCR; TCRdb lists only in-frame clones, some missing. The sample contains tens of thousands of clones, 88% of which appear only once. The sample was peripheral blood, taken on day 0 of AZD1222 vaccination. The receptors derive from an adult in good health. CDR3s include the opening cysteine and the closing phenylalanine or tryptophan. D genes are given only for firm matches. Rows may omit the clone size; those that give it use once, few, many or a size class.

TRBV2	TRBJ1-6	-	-	CASSPQGPNSPLHF	TGTGCCAGCTCCCCACAGGGCCCCAATTCACCCCTCCACTTT
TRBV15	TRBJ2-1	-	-	CATSRDRRGRGSYNEQFF	TGTGCCACCAGCAGAGATAGGCGAGGGAGGGGGTCCTACAATGAGCAGTTCTTC
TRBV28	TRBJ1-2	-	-	CASSSPGSLGYTF	TGTGCCAGCAGTTCGCCAGGGTCCCTCGGCTACACCTTC
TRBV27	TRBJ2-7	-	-	CASSESGTWEQYF	TGTGCCAGCAGTGAGTCCGGGACATGGGAGCAGTACTTC
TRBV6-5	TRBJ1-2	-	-	CASSYQGQGYGYTF	TGTGCCAGCAGTTACCAGGGGCAGGGCTATGGCTACACCTTC
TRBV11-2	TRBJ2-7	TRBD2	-	CASSFLLAGVEQYF	TGTGCCAGCAGCTTTCTCCTAGCGGGAGTCGAGCAGTACTTC
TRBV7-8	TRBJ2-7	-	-	CASSLGPGRGYEQYF	TGTGCCAGCAGCTTAGGGCCAGGACGGGGTTACGAGCAGTACTTC
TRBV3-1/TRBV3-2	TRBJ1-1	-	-	CASSQSPDENTEAFF	TGTGCCAGCAGCCAATCGCCAGACGAGAACACTGAAGCTTTCTTT
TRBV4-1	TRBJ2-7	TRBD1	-	CASSQGDSAYEQYF	TGCGCCAGCAGCCAAGGGGACAGCGCCTACGAGCAGTACTTC
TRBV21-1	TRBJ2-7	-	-	CASSKNGSPYEQYF	TGTGCCAGCAGCAAAAACGGCAGCCCCTACGAGCAGTACTTC
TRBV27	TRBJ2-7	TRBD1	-	CASSEAGTGLPYEQYF	TGTGCCAGCAGTGAAGCCGGGACAGGGCTCCCCTACGAGCAGTACTTC
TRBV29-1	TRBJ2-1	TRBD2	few	CSVGQREAYNEQFF	TGCAGCGTGGGGCAGCGGGAGGCCTACAATGAGCAGTTCTTC
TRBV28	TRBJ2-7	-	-	CASSLWTAYEQYF	TGTGCCAGCAGTTTGTGGACAGCCTACGAGCAGTACTTC
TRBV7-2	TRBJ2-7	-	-	CASSFHASYEQYF	TGTGCCAGCAGCTTCCACGCGTCGTACGAGCAGTACTTC
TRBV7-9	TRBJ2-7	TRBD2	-	CASSRATSGRERAYEQYF	TGTGCCAGCAGCCGAGCCACTAGCGGGAGGGAAAGGGCCTACGAGCAGTACTTC
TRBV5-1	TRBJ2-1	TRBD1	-	CASSLPVGGARQFF	TGCGCCAGCAGCTTGCCCGTAGGGGGCGCGCGGCAGTTCTTC
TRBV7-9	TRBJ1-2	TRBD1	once	CASSSEPGQGNGYTF	TGTGCCAGCAGCTCAGAACCGGGACAGGGAAATGGCTACACCTTC
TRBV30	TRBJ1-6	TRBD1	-	CASKLGQGVSPLHF	TGTGCCTCCAAGCTGGGACAGGGAGTCTCACCCCTCCACTTT
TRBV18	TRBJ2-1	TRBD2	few	CASSRITGYSGTSGRGSYNEQFF	TGTGCCAGCTCACGAATCACCGGTTACTCCGGGACTAGCGGGAGGGGTTCCTACAATGAGCAGTTCTTC
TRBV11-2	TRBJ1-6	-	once	CASSSQSPNSPLHF	TGTGCCAGCAGCTCCCAAAGTCCTAATTCACCCCTCCACTTT
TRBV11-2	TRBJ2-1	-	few	CASSLGLEGPQFF	TGTGCCAGCAGCTTAGGACTAGAGGGGCCTCAGTTCTTC
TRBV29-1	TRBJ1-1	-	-	CSVEAGLNTEAFF	TGCAGCGTTGAGGCAGGTCTGAACACTGAAGCTTTCTTT
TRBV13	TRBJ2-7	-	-	CASSLKAAYEQYF	TGTGCCAGCAGCTTAAAGGCAGCCTACGAGCAGTACTTC
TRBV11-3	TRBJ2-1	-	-	CASSSNTRGEQFF	TGTGCCAGCAGCAGTAACACCAGAGGAGAGCAGTTCTTC
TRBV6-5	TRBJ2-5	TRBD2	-	CASSSTLAGGETQYF	TGTGCCAGCAGTTCCACCCTAGCGGGAGGGGAGACCCAGTACTTC
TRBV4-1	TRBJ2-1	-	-	CASSQVGRAGASEQFF	TGCGCCAGCAGCCAAGTGGGCAGGGCAGGGGCGAGTGAGCAGTTCTTC
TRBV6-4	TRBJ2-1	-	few	CASSDSVVAVNEQFF	TGTGCCAGCAGTGACTCGGTAGTAGCGGTCAATGAGCAGTTCTTC
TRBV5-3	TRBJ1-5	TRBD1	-	CARSPTPAGGGQPQHF	TGTGCCAGAAGCCCCACACCCGCAGGGGGCGGTCAGCCCCAGCATTTT
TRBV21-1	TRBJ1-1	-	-	CASSTKPQGQENTEAFF	TGTGCCAGCAGCACAAAACCACAGGGACAGGAAAACACTGAAGCTTTCTTT
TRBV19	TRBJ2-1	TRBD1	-	CASTSETGPVDEQFF	TGTGCCAGTACCTCAGAGACAGGGCCGGTGGATGAGCAGTTCTTC
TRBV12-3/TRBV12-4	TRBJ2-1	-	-	CASSVNNEQFF	TGTGCCAGCAGTGTAAACAATGAGCAGTTCTTC